This T cell receptor beta chain was captured in a study of blood T cell repertoires in COVID-19. Overall study context: Acute-phase and convalescent COVID-19 samples originated in the United States, Italy and Spain.

Sequenced by immunoSEQ multiplex PCR; TCRdb stores in-frame clones only, minus some. Of 30,000 to 50,000 clones detected, around 80% appear once; the ten largest clones hold roughly 40%. Germline CDR1 is SEHNR and CDR2 is FQNEAQ (reference sequence). Deletions cut 5 bases from V and 3 bases from J, with 10 bases between. This CDR3 spans 13 amino acids. The sequencing input was peripheral blood. V and J are TRBV7-9 and TRBJ1-2, with a tentative D call TRBD1 (6 bases). This clonotype originated in a man older than 75 with active or convalescent COVID-19. CDR3: CASSLQGHYGYTF. CDR3 sequence (DNA): TGTGCCAGCAGCCTACAGGGTCACTATGGCTACACCTTC.